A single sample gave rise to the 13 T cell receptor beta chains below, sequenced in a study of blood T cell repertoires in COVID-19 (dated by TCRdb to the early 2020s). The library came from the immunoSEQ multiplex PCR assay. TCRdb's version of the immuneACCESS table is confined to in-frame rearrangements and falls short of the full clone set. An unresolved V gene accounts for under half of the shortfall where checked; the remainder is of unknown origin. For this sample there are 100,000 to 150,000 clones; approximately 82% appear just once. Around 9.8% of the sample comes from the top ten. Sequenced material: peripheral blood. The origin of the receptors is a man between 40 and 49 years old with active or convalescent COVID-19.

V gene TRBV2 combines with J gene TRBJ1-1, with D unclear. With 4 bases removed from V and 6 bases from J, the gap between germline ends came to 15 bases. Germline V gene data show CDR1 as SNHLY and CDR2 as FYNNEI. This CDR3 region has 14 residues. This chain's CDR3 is CASSVWGGSAEAFF. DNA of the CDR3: TGTGCCAGCAGTGTTTGGGGAGGGTCGGCTGAAGCTTTCTTT.

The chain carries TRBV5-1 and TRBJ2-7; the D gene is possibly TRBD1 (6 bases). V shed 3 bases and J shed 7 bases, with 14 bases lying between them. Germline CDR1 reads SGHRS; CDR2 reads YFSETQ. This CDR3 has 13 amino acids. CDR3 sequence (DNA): TGCGCCAGCAGCTCGGACAGCCTTTGGGAGCAGTACTTC. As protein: CASSSDSLWEQYF.

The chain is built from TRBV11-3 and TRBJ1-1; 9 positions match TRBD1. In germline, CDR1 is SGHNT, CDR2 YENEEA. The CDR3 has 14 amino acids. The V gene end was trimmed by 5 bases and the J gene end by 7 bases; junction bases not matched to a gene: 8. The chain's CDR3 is CASSAGQGVGEAFF. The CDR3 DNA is TGTGCCAGCAGCGCGGGACAGGGTGTCGGTGAAGCTTTCTTT.

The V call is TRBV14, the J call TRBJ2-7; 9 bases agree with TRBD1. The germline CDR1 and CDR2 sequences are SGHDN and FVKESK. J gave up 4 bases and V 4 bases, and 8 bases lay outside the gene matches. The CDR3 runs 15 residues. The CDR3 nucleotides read TGTGCCAGCAGCCGATCCGGGACAGGGTGGTACGAGCAGTACTTC. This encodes CASSRSGTGWYEQYF.

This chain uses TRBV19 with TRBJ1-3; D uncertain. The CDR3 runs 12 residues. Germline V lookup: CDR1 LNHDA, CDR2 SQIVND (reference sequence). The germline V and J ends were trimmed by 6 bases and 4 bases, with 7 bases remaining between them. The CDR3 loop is CASSEQGNTIYF. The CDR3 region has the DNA TGTGCCAGTAGCGAACAGGGAAACACCATATATTTT.

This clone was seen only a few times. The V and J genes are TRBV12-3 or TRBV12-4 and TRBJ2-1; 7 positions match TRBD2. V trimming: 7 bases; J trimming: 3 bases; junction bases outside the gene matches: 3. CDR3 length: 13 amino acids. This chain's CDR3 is CASNWDYYNEQFF. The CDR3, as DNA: TGTGCCAGCAATTGGGACTACTACAATGAGCAGTTCTTC.

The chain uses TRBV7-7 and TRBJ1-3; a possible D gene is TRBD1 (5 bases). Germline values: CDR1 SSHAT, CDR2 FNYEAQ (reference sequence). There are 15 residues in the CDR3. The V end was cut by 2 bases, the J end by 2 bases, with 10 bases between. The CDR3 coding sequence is TGTGCCAGCAGCTTATGGGGCGCAGCTGGAAACACCATATATTTT. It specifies CASSLWGAAGNTIYF.

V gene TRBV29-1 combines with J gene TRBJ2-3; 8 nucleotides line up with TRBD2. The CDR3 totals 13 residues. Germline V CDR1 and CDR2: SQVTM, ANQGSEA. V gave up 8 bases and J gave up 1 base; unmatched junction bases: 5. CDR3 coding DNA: TGCAGCTCCCGGGGGGGACGCACAGATACGCAGTATTTT. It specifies CSSRGGRTDTQYF.

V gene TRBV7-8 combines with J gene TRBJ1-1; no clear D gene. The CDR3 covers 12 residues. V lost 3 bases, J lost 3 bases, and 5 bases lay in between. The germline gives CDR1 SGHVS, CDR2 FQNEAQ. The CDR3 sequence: CASSFTYTEAFF. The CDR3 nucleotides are TGTGCCAGCAGCTTTACATACACTGAAGCTTTCTTT.

The CDR3 reads CASSEQGGSNGELFF. CDR3 nucleotides: TGTGCCAGCAGCGAGCAGGGGGGATCGAACGGGGAGCTGTTTTTT. The chain employs TRBV7-3 and TRBJ2-2; D may be TRBD1 (7 bases). Trimming took off 5 bases at V and 7 bases at J, with 17 bases between the two ends. CDR3 length: 15 amino acids. Per germline, CDR1 SGHTA and CDR2 FQGTGA.

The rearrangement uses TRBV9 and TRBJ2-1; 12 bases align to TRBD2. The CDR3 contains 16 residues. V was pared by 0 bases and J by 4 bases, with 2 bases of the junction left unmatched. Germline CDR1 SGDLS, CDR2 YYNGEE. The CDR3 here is CASSVASGGGYNEQFF. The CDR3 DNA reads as TGTGCCAGCAGCGTAGCTAGCGGGGGGGGATACAATGAGCAGTTCTTC.

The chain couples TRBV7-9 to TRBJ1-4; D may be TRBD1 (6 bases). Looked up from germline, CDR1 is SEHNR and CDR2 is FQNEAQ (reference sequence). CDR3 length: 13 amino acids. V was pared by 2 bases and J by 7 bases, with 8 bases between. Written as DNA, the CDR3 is TGTGCCAGCAGCTTACAGGGGCTTGAAAAACTGTTTTTT. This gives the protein CASSLQGLEKLFF.

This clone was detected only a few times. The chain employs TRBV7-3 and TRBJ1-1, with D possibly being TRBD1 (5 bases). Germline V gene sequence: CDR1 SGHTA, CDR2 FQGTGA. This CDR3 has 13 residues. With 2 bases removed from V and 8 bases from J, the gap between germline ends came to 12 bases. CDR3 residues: CASSLDRTKEAFF. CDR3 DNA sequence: TGTGCCAGCAGCTTAGATCGGACAAAAGAAGCTTTCTTT.